This T cell receptor (beta chain) was profiled in a study of blood T cells in healthy people across ages. Trimming took 0 bases from V and 1 from J, leaving 11 bases between them. The CDR3 is 16 amino acids. Germline V gene sequence: CDR1 LGHNA, CDR2 YSLEER. Combining a sample-barcoded 5' primer with a J-beta primer mix, a second PCR ran for roughly 7 to 11 cycles. TCRdb ran MiXCR on the 5' RACE reads and lists one entry per CDR3 protein. The data hold 1.5 million to 2 million distinct CDR3 sequences, with about 50% observed a single time. There are many counts of this clonotype. The sample consisted of blood. The sequence was collected from a woman aged 40-49 years in good health. V gene TRBV4-3 combines with J gene TRBJ2-3, with D perhaps matching TRBD2 (5 bases). The CDR3 bases are TGCGCCAGCAGCCAAGAAGGGAGTGCCCGCACAGATACGCAGTATTTT. Encoded protein: CASSQEGSARTDTQYF.